Below, one TCR beta chain is given with its context. Sequencing was performed with immunoSEQ multiplex PCR; in TCRdb, only in-frame clones are kept and a portion is missing. This sample has around 95,000 clones; about 89% occur once, and the top ten carry 2% to 2.5%. This sample is drawn from a study of blood T cell repertoires in COVID-19. Germline CDR1 MGHRA, CDR2 YSYEKL. Losses at the gene ends were 0 bases for V and 2 bases for J; bases not matched to a gene: 6. The CDR3 extends over 17 amino acids. Sequencing input: peripheral blood. The chain couples TRBV4-1 to TRBJ2-3, with TRBD2 identical over 9 bases. The clonotype was recovered from a man aged 50 or older with active COVID-19. CDR3 sequence: CASSQDRAGGITDTQYF. The DNA of the CDR3 is TGCGCCAGCAGCCAAGATCGGGCGGGGGGGATCACAGATACGCAGTATTTT.